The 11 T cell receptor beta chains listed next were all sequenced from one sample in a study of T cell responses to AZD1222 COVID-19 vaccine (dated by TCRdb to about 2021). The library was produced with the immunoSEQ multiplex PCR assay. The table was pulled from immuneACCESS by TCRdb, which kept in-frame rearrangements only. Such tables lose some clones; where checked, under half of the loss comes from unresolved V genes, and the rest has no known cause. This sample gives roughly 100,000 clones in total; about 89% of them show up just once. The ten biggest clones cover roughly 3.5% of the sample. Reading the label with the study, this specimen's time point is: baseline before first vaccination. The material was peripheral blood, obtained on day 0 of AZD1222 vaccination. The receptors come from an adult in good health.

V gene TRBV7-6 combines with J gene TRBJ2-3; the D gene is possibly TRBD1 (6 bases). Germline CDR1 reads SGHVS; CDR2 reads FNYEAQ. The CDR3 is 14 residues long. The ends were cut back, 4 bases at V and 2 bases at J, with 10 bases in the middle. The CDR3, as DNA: TGTGCCAGCAGCTCAACAGGGTTCACAGATACGCAGTATTTT. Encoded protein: CASSSTGFTDTQYF.

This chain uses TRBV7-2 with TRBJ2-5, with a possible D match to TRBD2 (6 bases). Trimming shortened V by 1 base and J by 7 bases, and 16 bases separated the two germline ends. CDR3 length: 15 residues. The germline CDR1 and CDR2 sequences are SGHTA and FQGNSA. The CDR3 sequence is CASSLVGRTTGTQYF. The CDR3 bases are TGTGCCAGCAGCTTAGTTGGCAGGACTACGGGGACCCAGTACTTC.

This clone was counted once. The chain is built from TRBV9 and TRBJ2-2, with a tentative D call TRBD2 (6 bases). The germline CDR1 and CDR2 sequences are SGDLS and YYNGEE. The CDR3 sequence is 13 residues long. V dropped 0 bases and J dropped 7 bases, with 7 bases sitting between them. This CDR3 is CASSVAGDGELFF. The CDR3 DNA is TGTGCCAGCAGCGTAGCGGGGGACGGGGAGCTGTTTTTT.

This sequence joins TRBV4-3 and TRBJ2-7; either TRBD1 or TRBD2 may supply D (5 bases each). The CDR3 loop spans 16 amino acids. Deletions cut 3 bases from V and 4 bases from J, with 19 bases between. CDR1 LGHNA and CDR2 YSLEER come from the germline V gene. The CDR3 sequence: CASSQGTGPERYEQYF. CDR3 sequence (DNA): TGCGCCAGCAGCCAGGGTACGGGACCAGAGCGTTACGAGCAGTACTTC.

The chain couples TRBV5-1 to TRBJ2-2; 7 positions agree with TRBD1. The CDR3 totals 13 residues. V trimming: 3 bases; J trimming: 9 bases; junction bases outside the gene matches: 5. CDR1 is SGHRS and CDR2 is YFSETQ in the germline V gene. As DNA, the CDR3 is TGCGCCAGCAGCTATGACAGGGAACGGGAGCTGTTTTTT. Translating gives CASSYDRERELFF.

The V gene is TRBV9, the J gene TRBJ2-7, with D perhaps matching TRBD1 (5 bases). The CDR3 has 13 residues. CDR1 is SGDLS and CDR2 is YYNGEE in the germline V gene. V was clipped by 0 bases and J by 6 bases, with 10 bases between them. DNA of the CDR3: TGTGCCAGCAGCGTAGGGTCCCAGGGCGAGCAGTACTTC. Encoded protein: CASSVGSQGEQYF.

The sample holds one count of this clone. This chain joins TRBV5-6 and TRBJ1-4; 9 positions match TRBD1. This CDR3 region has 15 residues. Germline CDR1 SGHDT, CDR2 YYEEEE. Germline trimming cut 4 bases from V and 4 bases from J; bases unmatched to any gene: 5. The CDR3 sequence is CASSLRQGGNEKLFF. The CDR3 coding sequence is TGTGCCAGCAGCCTCAGACAGGGGGGTAATGAAAAACTGTTTTTT. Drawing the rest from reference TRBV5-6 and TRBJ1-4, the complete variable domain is DAGVTQSPTHLIKTRGQQVTLRCSPKSGHDTVSWYQQALGQGPQFIFQYYEEEERQRGNFPDRFSGHQFPNYSSELNVNALLLGDSALYLCASSLRQGGNEKLFFGSGTQLSVL.

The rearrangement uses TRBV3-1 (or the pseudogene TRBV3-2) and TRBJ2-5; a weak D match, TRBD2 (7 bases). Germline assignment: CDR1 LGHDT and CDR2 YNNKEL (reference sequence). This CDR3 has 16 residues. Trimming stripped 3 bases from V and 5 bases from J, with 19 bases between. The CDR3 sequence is CASSHLGGRGGETQYF. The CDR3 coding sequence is TGTGCCAGCAGCCACCTCGGGGGGCGGGGTGGGGAGACCCAGTACTTC.

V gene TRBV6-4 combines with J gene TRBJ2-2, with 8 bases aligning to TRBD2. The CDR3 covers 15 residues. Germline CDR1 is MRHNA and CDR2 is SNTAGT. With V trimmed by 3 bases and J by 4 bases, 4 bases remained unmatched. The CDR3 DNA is TGTGCCAGCAGTGAGCGGGGGGCGGCCACCGGGGAGCTGTTTTTT. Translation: CASSERGAATGELFF.

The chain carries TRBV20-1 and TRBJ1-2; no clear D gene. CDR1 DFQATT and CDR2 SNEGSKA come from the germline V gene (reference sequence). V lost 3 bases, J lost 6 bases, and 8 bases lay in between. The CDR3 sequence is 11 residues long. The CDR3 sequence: CSASISDGYTF. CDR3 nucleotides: TGCAGTGCTAGTATCAGTGATGGCTACACCTTC.

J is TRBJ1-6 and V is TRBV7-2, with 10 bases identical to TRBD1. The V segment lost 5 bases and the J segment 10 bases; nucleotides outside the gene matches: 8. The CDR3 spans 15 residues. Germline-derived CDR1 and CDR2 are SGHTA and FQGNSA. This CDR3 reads CASSPGTGAYSPLHF. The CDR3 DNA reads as TGTGCCAGCAGCCCCGGGACAGGGGCTTACTCACCCCTCCACTTT. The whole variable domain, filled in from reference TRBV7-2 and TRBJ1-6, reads GAGVSQSPSNKVTEKGKDVELRCDPISGHTALYWYRQSLGQGLEFLIYFQGNSAPDKSGLPSDRFSAERTGGSVSTLTIQRTQQEDSAVYLCASSPGTGAYSPLHFGNGTRLTVT.